Listed below are T cell receptor beta chains from one sample, sequenced in a study of cytomegalovirus exposure and HLA in healthy donors. Some clones are missing from TCRdb's copy, which holds only in-frame ones; the method was immunoSEQ multiplex PCR. The sample yields around 74,000 clones, about 82% seen once. Specimen: PBMCs. Receptors originate from a man in his thirties or forties in good health and CMV-seronegative. Both conserved end residues are part of each CDR3. Fields, in order: D gene, V gene, J gene, CDR3 protein, CDR3 DNA. D genes are given only for firm matches.

d_gene: NA
v_gene: TRBV29-1
j_gene: TRBJ2-3
CDR3aa: CSGAGGTSTDTQYF
CDR3nt: TGCAGCGGTGCGGGCGGGACTAGCACAGATACGCAGTATTTT

d_gene: TRBD1
v_gene: TRBV7-7
j_gene: TRBJ2-1
CDR3aa: CASSPWTGGVRDNEQFF
CDR3nt: TGTGCCAGCAGCCCCTGGACAGGGGGGGTCCGGGACAATGAGCAGTTCTTC

d_gene: NA
v_gene: TRBV5-4
j_gene: TRBJ2-7
CDR3aa: CASSQSGRNYEQYF
CDR3nt: TGTGCCAGCAGCCAGTCAGGAAGAAACTACGAGCAGTACTTC

d_gene: TRBD1
v_gene: TRBV12-5
j_gene: TRBJ1-2
CDR3aa: CASGGQGTYGYTF
CDR3nt: TGTGCTAGTGGTGGACAGGGGACCTATGGCTACACCTTC

d_gene: NA
v_gene: TRBV4-3
j_gene: TRBJ1-1
CDR3aa: CASSQETGSITEAFF
CDR3nt: TGCGCCAGCAGCCAAGAGACGGGGTCCATCACTGAAGCTTTCTTT

d_gene: NA
v_gene: TRBV6-5
j_gene: TRBJ1-2
CDR3aa: CASSSRGRSYGYTF
CDR3nt: TGTGCCAGCAGTTCCCGAGGGCGTAGCTATGGCTACACCTTC

d_gene: TRBD1
v_gene: TRBV18
j_gene: TRBJ1-1
CDR3aa: CASSAGFGQGAFF
CDR3nt: TGTGCCAGCTCAGCTGGGTTTGGACAGGGAGCTTTCTTT

d_gene: NA
v_gene: TRBV7-9
j_gene: TRBJ2-1
CDR3aa: CASLGWDKDLSGNNEQFF
CDR3nt: TGTGCCAGCCTAGGGTGGGACAAGGATTTGAGTGGGAACAATGAGCAGTTCTTC

d_gene: TRBD2
v_gene: TRBV4-3
j_gene: TRBJ2-3
CDR3aa: CASSQGAGGRDTQYF
CDR3nt: TGCGCCAGCAGCCAAGGGGCGGGGGGGCGCGATACGCAGTATTTT

d_gene: NA
v_gene: TRBV7-2
j_gene: TRBJ1-1
CDR3aa: CASRDSSYTEAFF
CDR3nt: TGTGCCAGCAGGGACAGCTCTTACACTGAAGCTTTCTTT

d_gene: NA
v_gene: TRBV4-1
j_gene: TRBJ2-1
CDR3aa: CASSQAPPAGINNEQFF
CDR3nt: TGCGCCAGCAGCCAAGCTCCCCCCGCGGGGATAAACAATGAGCAGTTCTTC

d_gene: NA
v_gene: TRBV7-9
j_gene: TRBJ1-2
CDR3aa: CASVDSNLYGYTF
CDR3nt: TGTGCCAGCGTTGACAGTAACCTATATGGCTACACCTTC